The rows below give T cell receptor beta chains drawn from one sample of a study of CD8 T cells in Susac syndrome. Each CDR3 protein gets one entry after TCRdb re-called the immunoSEQ multiplex PCR reads with MiXCR. The sample consists of around 200,000 distinct CDR3 sequences, approximately 95% of them appearing once. Specimen: CD8+ T cells from PBMCs. The receptors were gathered from a human donor with Susac syndrome. Each CDR3 is given with its conserved first and last residue. The order of the fields is V gene, clone size, D gene, J gene, CDR3 DNA, CDR3 protein. A D gene is named only where the DNA matches it firmly. Clone size appears in some rows only: once, few, many, or a class for an expanded clone.

v_gene: TRBV4-1; abundance: NA; d_gene: TRBD2; j_gene: TRBJ2-1; CDR3nt: TGCGCCAGCAGCCAACCCCGGGCTAGCGGGAGTTTCTCCTACAATGAGCAGTTCTTC; CDR3aa: CASSQPRASGSFSYNEQFF
v_gene: TRBV12-3/TRBV12-4; abundance: few; d_gene: NA; j_gene: TRBJ2-2; CDR3nt: TGTGCCAGCAGTTACACGAACACCGGGGAGCTGTTTTTT; CDR3aa: CASSYTNTGELFF
v_gene: TRBV11-2; abundance: NA; d_gene: NA; j_gene: TRBJ2-7; CDR3nt: TGTGCCAGCAGCTTAGGTGGTGCGGGATGGGCCTACGAGCAGTACTTC; CDR3aa: CASSLGGAGWAYEQYF
v_gene: TRBV15; abundance: NA; d_gene: NA; j_gene: TRBJ2-4; CDR3nt: TGTGCCACCAGCAGAGATAACGGGGCCGGAAACATTCAGTACTTC; CDR3aa: CATSRDNGAGNIQYF
v_gene: TRBV4-2; abundance: NA; d_gene: NA; j_gene: TRBJ2-5; CDR3nt: TGTGCCAGCAGCCAAGACAACTTTAGCGGAATCCAAGAGACCCAGTACTTC; CDR3aa: CASSQDNFSGIQETQYF
v_gene: TRBV6-2/TRBV6-3; abundance: NA; d_gene: NA; j_gene: TRBJ2-5; CDR3nt: TGTGCCAGCAGTTACTCCACCTCAAGGGAGACCCAGTACTTC; CDR3aa: CASSYSTSRETQYF
v_gene: TRBV11-2; abundance: NA; d_gene: NA; j_gene: TRBJ2-3; CDR3nt: TGTGCCAGCAGCTCATTCGGTAGCGGAGCGGAGGATACGCAGTATTTT; CDR3aa: CASSSFGSGAEDTQYF
v_gene: TRBV6-5; abundance: NA; d_gene: TRBD1; j_gene: TRBJ1-5; CDR3nt: TGTGCCAGCAGTTACTCGAGGACAGGGCGCAATCAGCCCCAGCATTTT; CDR3aa: CASSYSRTGRNQPQHF
v_gene: TRBV9; abundance: NA; d_gene: TRBD1; j_gene: TRBJ1-3; CDR3nt: TGTGCCAGCAGCACGGGGACAGCCATATATTTT; CDR3aa: CASSTGTAIYF
v_gene: TRBV4-1; abundance: NA; d_gene: NA; j_gene: TRBJ2-7; CDR3nt: TGCGCCAGCAGCCAAAGAACCCCTAGCGAGCAATACGAGCAGTACTTC; CDR3aa: CASSQRTPSEQYEQYF